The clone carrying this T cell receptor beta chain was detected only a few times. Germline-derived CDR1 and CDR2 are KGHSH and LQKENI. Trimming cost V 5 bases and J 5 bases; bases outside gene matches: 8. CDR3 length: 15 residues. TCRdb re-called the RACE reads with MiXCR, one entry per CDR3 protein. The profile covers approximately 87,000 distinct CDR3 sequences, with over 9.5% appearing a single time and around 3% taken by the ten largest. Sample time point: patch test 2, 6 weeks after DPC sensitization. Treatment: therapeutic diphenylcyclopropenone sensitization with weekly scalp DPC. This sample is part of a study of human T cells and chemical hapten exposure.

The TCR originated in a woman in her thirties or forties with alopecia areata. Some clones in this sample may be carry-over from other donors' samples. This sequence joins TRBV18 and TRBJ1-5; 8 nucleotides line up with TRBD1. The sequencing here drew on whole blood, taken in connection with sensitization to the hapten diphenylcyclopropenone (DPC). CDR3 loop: CASSSLQGVDQPQHF. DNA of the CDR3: TGTGCCAGCTCATCCCTACAGGGGGTAGATCAGCCCCAGCATTTT.